These T cell receptor beta chains were read from a single sample in a study of low-dose radiotherapy and immunotherapy resistance in tumors. TCRdb used MiXCR to reprocess the reads, holding one entry per CDR3 protein. The data show about 100,000 distinct CDR3 sequences, around 21% seen once. This material consisted of PBMCs, taken after low-dose radiotherapy plus immunotherapy. The receptors here all came from a male donor with prostate cancer. The CDR3 runs from the conserved cysteine through the conserved F or W. Fields, in order: D gene, clone size, J gene, V gene, CDR3 protein, CDR3 DNA. D genes are given only for firm matches. Not all rows give a size; the values are once, few, many and, for expanded clones, a class.

D: TRBD1
size: many
J: TRBJ2-5
V: TRBV19
CDR3: CASSRWDRASETQYF
DNA: TGTGCCAGTTCCCGTTGGGACAGGGCCTCTGAGACCCAGTACTTC

D: TRBD1
size: many
J: TRBJ1-6
V: TRBV12-3/TRBV12-4
CDR3: CASRDPGQGTPLHF
DNA: TGTGCCAGCAGGGACCCGGGACAGGGAACACCCCTCCACTTT

D: NA
size: many
J: TRBJ2-1
V: TRBV7-9
CDR3: CASSSYSNYNEQFF
DNA: TGTGCCAGCAGCTCATACTCGAATTACAATGAGCAGTTCTTC

D: NA
size: many
J: TRBJ1-6
V: TRBV6-5
CDR3: CASSYGAGEGYNSPLHF
DNA: TGTGCCAGCAGTTACGGGGCAGGAGAGGGTTATAATTCACCCCTCCACTTT

D: TRBD1
size: many
J: TRBJ1-4
V: TRBV10-1
CDR3: CASSDGGTGDEKLFF
DNA: TGCGCCAGCAGTGATGGCGGGACAGGGGATGAAAAACTGTTTTTT

D: TRBD1
size: many
J: TRBJ2-1
V: TRBV6-2/TRBV6-3
CDR3: CASSYSDRGPYNEQFF
DNA: TGTGCCAGCAGTTATTCGGACAGGGGCCCCTACAATGAGCAGTTCTTC

D: NA
size: many
J: TRBJ1-1
V: TRBV14
CDR3: CASSQGPSGAPLSYSEAFF
DNA: TGTGCCAGCAGCCAAGGTCCCTCTGGGGCACCTCTTTCGTACAGTGAAGCTTTCTTT

D: TRBD1
size: NA
J: TRBJ1-2
V: TRBV24-1
CDR3: CATSDPGQGNYGYTF
DNA: TGTGCCACCAGTGATCCGGGACAGGGGAACTATGGCTACACCTTC

D: NA
size: many
J: TRBJ1-3
V: TRBV3-1
CDR3: CASSQGAWVPSGNTIYF
DNA: TGTGCCAGCAGCCAAGGGGCTTGGGTGCCTTCTGGAAACACCATATATTTT

D: NA
size: many
J: TRBJ2-7
V: TRBV5-1
CDR3: CASSLRGTPYEQYF
DNA: TGCGCCAGCAGCTTAAGGGGGACACCCTACGAGCAGTACTTC

D: NA
size: many
J: TRBJ1-1
V: TRBV4-2
CDR3: CASTPKWGDTEAFF
DNA: TGTGCCAGCACTCCCAAATGGGGAGACACTGAAGCTTTCTTT

D: TRBD1
size: many
J: TRBJ1-4
V: TRBV27
CDR3: CASSPGSGGHEKLFF
DNA: TGTGCCAGCAGTCCCGGTTCAGGGGGGCATGAAAAACTGTTTTTT

D: NA
size: many
J: TRBJ2-2
V: TRBV2
CDR3: CASSDSGQGTGELFF
DNA: TGTGCCAGCAGTGATTCGGGCCAAGGAACCGGGGAGCTGTTTTTT

D: NA
size: many
J: TRBJ2-2
V: TRBV7-8
CDR3: CASSLILEATGELFF
DNA: TGTGCCAGCAGCTTGATCCTGGAGGCCACCGGGGAGCTGTTTTTT

D: TRBD2
size: many
J: TRBJ2-7
V: TRBV2
CDR3: CASMGRGAPSYEQYF
DNA: TGTGCCAGCATGGGGAGGGGCGCCCCCTCCTACGAGCAGTACTTC

D: TRBD1
size: many
J: TRBJ2-2
V: TRBV5-1
CDR3: CASSSGTGPGELFF
DNA: TGCGCCAGCAGCTCCGGGACAGGGCCCGGGGAGCTGTTTTTT

D: NA
size: many
J: TRBJ2-3
V: TRBV19
CDR3: CASSRTVRTDTQYF
DNA: TGTGCCAGTAGTCGGACTGTACGCACAGATACGCAGTATTTT

D: TRBD2
size: NA
J: TRBJ2-1
V: TRBV10-3
CDR3: CAISAERGAYNEQFF
DNA: TGTGCCATCAGTGCAGAGCGGGGGGCCTACAATGAGCAGTTCTTC

D: TRBD2
size: many
J: TRBJ2-3
V: TRBV19
CDR3: CASKQHSGGAADTQYF
DNA: TGTGCCAGTAAACAACATAGCGGGGGGGCAGCAGATACGCAGTATTTT

D: NA
size: many
J: TRBJ2-5
V: TRBV19
CDR3: CASSISAGARHF
DNA: TGTGCCAGTAGTATTTCGGCAGGGGCCCGACACTTC

D: NA
size: NA
J: TRBJ1-2
V: TRBV4-1
CDR3: CASSQGLARGENGYTF
DNA: TGCGCCAGCAGCCAAGGATTGGCCAGGGGAGAGAATGGCTACACCTTC

D: TRBD1
size: once
J: TRBJ1-4
V: TRBV27
CDR3: CASRGQSGYEKLFF
DNA: TGTGCCAGCAGGGGACAGTCGGGGTATGAAAAACTGTTTTTT

D: TRBD2
size: many
J: TRBJ2-7
V: TRBV9
CDR3: CASSPMRSGVVNEQYF
DNA: TGTGCCAGCAGCCCCATGAGGAGCGGGGTCGTGAACGAGCAGTACTTC

D: NA
size: many
J: TRBJ1-5
V: TRBV20-1
CDR3: CSAREGGQPQHF
DNA: TGCAGTGCTAGGGAAGGCGGTCAGCCCCAGCATTTT

D: NA
size: NA
J: TRBJ2-7
V: TRBV14
CDR3: CASSLTCLRLSYEQYF
DNA: TGTGCCAGCAGCCTAACCTGCCTACGCCTCTCCTACGAGCAGTACTTC

D: NA
size: few
J: TRBJ2-4
V: TRBV19
CDR3: CASSTRTGAKNIQYF
DNA: TGTGCCAGTAGTACCCGTACGGGAGCCAAAAACATTCAGTACTTC

D: NA
size: NA
J: TRBJ2-2
V: TRBV18
CDR3: CASSPPQGPNTGELFF
DNA: TGTGCCAGCTCACCACCGCAGGGACCGAACACCGGGGAGCTGTTTTTT

D: NA
size: NA
J: TRBJ2-2
V: TRBV6-2/TRBV6-3
CDR3: CASSSLGGELFF
DNA: TGTGCCAGCAGTTCTCTAGGAGGGGAGCTGTTTTTT

D: NA
size: many
J: TRBJ2-7
V: TRBV19
CDR3: CASSTANAGQLLFNMSEQYF
DNA: TGTGCCAGTAGTACAGCTAACGCAGGCCAGCTTCTCTTCAATATGTCCGAGCAGTACTTC

D: TRBD1
size: NA
J: TRBJ1-6
V: TRBV28
CDR3: CASSSKRPGQGKGSPLHF
DNA: TGTGCCAGCAGTTCGAAGAGACCGGGACAGGGGAAAGGTTCACCCCTCCACTTT

D: TRBD2
size: many
J: TRBJ2-2
V: TRBV3-1
CDR3: CASSQSSGGARAGELFF
DNA: TGTGCCAGCAGCCAGTCTAGCGGGGGGGCGAGGGCCGGGGAGCTGTTTTTT

D: NA
size: NA
J: TRBJ2-1
V: TRBV4-1
CDR3: CASSQRHRDNSYNEQFF
DNA: TGCGCCAGCAGCCAACGGCACCGGGACAATTCCTACAATGAGCAGTTCTTC

D: NA
size: many
J: TRBJ2-2
V: TRBV6-6
CDR3: CASSYSGGTGELFF
DNA: TGTGCCAGCAGTTACTCAGGGGGAACCGGGGAGCTGTTTTTT

D: NA
size: many
J: TRBJ2-5
V: TRBV7-2
CDR3: CASSQSGSVGETQYF
DNA: TGTGCCAGCAGCCAATCGGGTTCTGTCGGGGAGACCCAGTACTTC

D: NA
size: many
J: TRBJ2-5
V: TRBV5-1
CDR3: CASSLERGDGETQYF
DNA: TGCGCCAGCAGCCTAGAACGGGGCGATGGGGAGACCCAGTACTTC

D: TRBD2
size: many
J: TRBJ2-5
V: TRBV7-2
CDR3: CASSFSPGLAGGTQYF
DNA: TGTGCCAGCAGCTTCTCCCCGGGACTAGCGGGGGGGACCCAGTACTTC

D: NA
size: many
J: TRBJ2-2
V: TRBV14
CDR3: CASSRVYTGELFF
DNA: TGTGCCAGCAGCCGAGTCTACACCGGGGAGCTGTTTTTT

D: NA
size: few
J: TRBJ2-7
V: TRBV6-5
CDR3: CASSKRDEQYF
DNA: TGTGCCAGCAGTAAAAGGGACGAGCAGTACTTC

D: NA
size: many
J: TRBJ1-1
V: TRBV20-1
CDR3: CSANGGSEAFF
DNA: TGCAGTGCCAATGGGGGCTCTGAAGCTTTCTTT

D: NA
size: many
J: TRBJ1-6
V: TRBV19
CDR3: CASSIEDHSPLHF
DNA: TGTGCCAGTAGTATAGAGGATCATTCACCCCTCCACTTT

D: NA
size: many
J: TRBJ2-2
V: TRBV12-3/TRBV12-4
CDR3: CASRPFLSTGELFF
DNA: TGTGCCAGCAGGCCTTTCCTTTCAACCGGGGAGCTGTTTTTT

D: NA
size: many
J: TRBJ1-5
V: TRBV20-1
CDR3: CSAREVINQPQHF
DNA: TGCAGTGCTAGAGAGGTCATCAATCAGCCCCAGCATTTT

D: TRBD1
size: medium-sized
J: TRBJ2-7
V: TRBV5-4
CDR3: CASSLADTGGYEQYF
DNA: TGTGCCAGCAGCTTGGCCGACACAGGGGGTTACGAGCAGTACTTC

D: TRBD1
size: NA
J: TRBJ2-7
V: TRBV10-2
CDR3: CASSELGDSYEQYF
DNA: TGCGCCAGCAGTGAGCTGGGGGACAGCTACGAGCAGTACTTC

D: TRBD1
size: many
J: TRBJ2-6
V: TRBV20-1
CDR3: CSALGQGTFAGANVLTF
DNA: TGCAGTGCATTGGGACAGGGGACATTCGCTGGGGCCAACGTCCTGACTTTC

D: NA
size: many
J: TRBJ2-2
V: TRBV11-3
CDR3: CASSFEGGELFF
DNA: TGTGCCAGCAGCTTCGAGGGCGGGGAGCTGTTTTTT

D: NA
size: many
J: TRBJ2-7
V: TRBV10-3
CDR3: CAISEVRVEQYF
DNA: TGTGCCATCAGTGAGGTGAGGGTCGAGCAGTACTTC

D: NA
size: many
J: TRBJ1-4
V: TRBV2
CDR3: CASRRSEKLFF
DNA: TGTGCCAGCAGAAGGAGCGAAAAACTGTTTTTT

D: NA
size: NA
J: TRBJ1-2
V: TRBV12-3/TRBV12-4
CDR3: CASSLAFATF
DNA: TGTGCCAGCAGTTTAGCGTTTGCCACCTTC

D: NA
size: many
J: TRBJ2-3
V: TRBV6-6
CDR3: CASSEDTDTQYF
DNA: TGTGCCAGCAGCGAAGACACAGATACGCAGTATTTT

D: NA
size: NA
J: TRBJ2-1
V: TRBV5-4
CDR3: CASSSPGTAYNEQFF
DNA: TGTGCCAGCAGTTCGCCCGGGACTGCCTACAATGAGCAGTTCTTC

D: TRBD1
size: many
J: TRBJ2-3
V: TRBV20-1
CDR3: CSVSTGGADTQYF
DNA: TGCAGTGTTTCGACAGGGGGCGCAGATACGCAGTATTTT

D: TRBD2
size: many
J: TRBJ2-7
V: TRBV12-3/TRBV12-4
CDR3: CASSDPNRGGPEQYF
DNA: TGTGCCAGCAGTGACCCGAATCGCGGGGGGCCCGAGCAGTACTTC

D: NA
size: once
J: TRBJ2-7
V: TRBV7-9
CDR3: CASSWARYEQYF
DNA: TGTGCCAGCAGCTGGGCGAGGTACGAGCAGTACTTC

D: NA
size: many
J: TRBJ2-7
V: TRBV11-2
CDR3: CASSLEGRTYEQYF
DNA: TGTGCCAGCAGCTTAGAGGGCCGCACCTACGAGCAGTACTTC

D: TRBD1
size: NA
J: TRBJ2-7
V: TRBV28
CDR3: CATQTGQLYEQYF
DNA: TGTGCCACCCAAACGGGACAGCTCTACGAGCAGTACTTC

D: TRBD1
size: many
J: TRBJ2-7
V: TRBV29-1
CDR3: CSVQGMISEQYF
DNA: TGCAGCGTACAGGGGATGATCAGCGAGCAGTACTTC

D: NA
size: many
J: TRBJ1-2
V: TRBV7-2
CDR3: CASSLRGAGVIGYTF
DNA: TGTGCCAGCAGCTTAAGAGGGGCGGGGGTGATCGGCTACACCTTC

D: TRBD2
size: many
J: TRBJ2-2
V: TRBV19
CDR3: CASRLAEEHRPGELFF
DNA: TGTGCCAGTAGGCTAGCGGAGGAACATAGGCCCGGGGAGCTGTTTTTT

D: NA
size: NA
J: TRBJ1-5
V: TRBV28
CDR3: CASSLLPFINQPQHF
DNA: TGTGCCAGCAGTCTTCTCCCTTTTATCAATCAGCCCCAGCATTTT